This T cell receptor beta chain was retrieved from a study of human T cells and chemical hapten exposure. This clonotype was counted many times. The CDR3 runs to 13 residues. Germline assignment: CDR1 SGHTA and CDR2 FQGNSA. The V gene lost 2 bases and the J gene lost 5 bases, with 7 bases spanning the gap. TCRdb used MiXCR to reprocess the RACE reads, holding one entry per CDR3 protein. Here the sample spans more than 75,000 distinct CDR3 sequences, roughly a tenth being singletons. The time point is: pre-sensitization, week 0. The treatment is: therapeutic diphenylcyclopropenone sensitization with weekly scalp DPC.

The sequences come from whole blood, collected in connection with sensitization to the hapten diphenylcyclopropenone (DPC). This clonotype was obtained from a woman aged 35 to 49 with alopecia areata. Some clones in this sample may be carry-over from other donors' samples. The chain is built from TRBV7-2 and TRBJ1-5; D is uncertain. The DNA of the CDR3 is TGTGCCAGCAGCTTATACGGGGATCAGCCCCAGCATTTT. It translates to CASSLYGDQPQHF. Combining the CDR3 with reference TRBV7-2 and TRBJ1-5 gives the whole variable domain GAGVSQSPSNKVTEKGKDVELRCDPISGHTALYWYRQSLGQGLEFLIYFQGNSAPDKSGLPSDRFSAERTGGSVSTLTIQRTQQEDSAVYLCASSLYGDQPQHFGDGTRLSIL.